The clone carrying this TCR beta chain has just a few counts. Its antigen remains unidentified. This sample was taken from a study of CD8+CD57+ T cells in acquired aplastic anemia. Background on the study: An average of about 3.4 ug of DNA was obtained from sorted CD4+ and CD8+ cells.

General study points: Simpson's diversity of CD8+ cells was not significantly different in patients compared with controls. A set of about 28 CD8+ CDR3 sequences was shared between patients and controls, and these sequences appeared highly expressed in patients.

The CDR3 totals 13 residues. CDR1 and CDR2 (germline): SGHVS, FNYEAQ. The germline V and J ends were trimmed by 5 bases and 5 bases, with 12 bases remaining between them. TCR beta VDJ combinations and CDR3 sequences were profiled from genomic DNA. Using its own MiXCR run on the reads, TCRdb lists one record per CDR3 protein. The sample has around 180,000 distinct CDR3 sequences, less than 65% seen once. The TCR originated in a human donor with severe aplastic anemia or a healthy control (not recorded which). This chain uses TRBV7-6 with TRBJ2-5; possible D gene TRBD2, 5 bases. Sequencing was carried out using sorted CD4+, CD8+, or CD8+CD57+ T cells (not recorded which) from PBMCs. This CDR3 is CASSQGLEETQYF. CDR3 bases: TGTGCCAGCAGCCAAGGACTGGAGGAGACCCAGTACTTC.